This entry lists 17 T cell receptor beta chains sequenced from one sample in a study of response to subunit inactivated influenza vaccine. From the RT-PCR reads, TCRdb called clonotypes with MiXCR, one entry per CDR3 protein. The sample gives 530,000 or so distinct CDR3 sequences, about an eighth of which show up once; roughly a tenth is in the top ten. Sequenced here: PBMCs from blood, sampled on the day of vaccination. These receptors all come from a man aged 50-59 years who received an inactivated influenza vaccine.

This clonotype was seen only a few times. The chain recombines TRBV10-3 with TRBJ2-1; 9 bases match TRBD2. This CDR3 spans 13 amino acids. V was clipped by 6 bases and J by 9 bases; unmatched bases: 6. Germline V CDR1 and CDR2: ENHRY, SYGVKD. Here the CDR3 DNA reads TGTGCCATCAGCGCGGGAGGGGGGACTGAGCAGTTCTTC. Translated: CAISAGGGTEQFF.

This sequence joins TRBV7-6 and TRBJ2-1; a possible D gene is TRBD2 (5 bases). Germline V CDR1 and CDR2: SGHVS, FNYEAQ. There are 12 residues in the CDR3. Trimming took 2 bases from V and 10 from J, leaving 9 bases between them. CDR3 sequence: CASSLFRGEQFF. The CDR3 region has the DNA TGTGCCAGCAGCTTATTTCGCGGGGAGCAGTTCTTC.

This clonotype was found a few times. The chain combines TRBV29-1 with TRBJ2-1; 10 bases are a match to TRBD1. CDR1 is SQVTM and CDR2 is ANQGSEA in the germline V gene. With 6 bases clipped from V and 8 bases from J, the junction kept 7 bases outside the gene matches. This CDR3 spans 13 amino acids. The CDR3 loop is CSVGDRGRDEQFF. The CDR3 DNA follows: TGCAGCGTAGGGGACAGGGGACGGGATGAGCAGTTCTTC.

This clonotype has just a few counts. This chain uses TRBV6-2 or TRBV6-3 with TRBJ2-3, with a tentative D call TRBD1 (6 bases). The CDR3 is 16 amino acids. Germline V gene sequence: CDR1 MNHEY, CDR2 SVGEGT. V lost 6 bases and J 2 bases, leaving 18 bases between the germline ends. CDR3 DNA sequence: TGTGCCAGCAGAAAAAGCGGACAGAGCTACACAGATACGCAGTATTTT. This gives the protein CASRKSGQSYTDTQYF.

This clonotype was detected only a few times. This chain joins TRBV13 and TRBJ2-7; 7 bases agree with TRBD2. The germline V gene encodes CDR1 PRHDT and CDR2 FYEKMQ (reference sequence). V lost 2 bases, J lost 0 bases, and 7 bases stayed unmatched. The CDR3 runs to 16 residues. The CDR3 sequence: CASSLTVAGDSYEQYF. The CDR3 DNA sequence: TGTGCCAGCAGCTTAACGGTGGCGGGAGACTCCTACGAGCAGTACTTC.

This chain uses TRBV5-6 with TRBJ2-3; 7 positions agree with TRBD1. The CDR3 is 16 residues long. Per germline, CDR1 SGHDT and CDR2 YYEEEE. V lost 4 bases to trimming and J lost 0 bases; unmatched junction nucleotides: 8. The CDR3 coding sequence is TGTGCCAGCAGCCAACTGCGACAGGGAAGCACAGATACGCAGTATTTT. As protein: CASSQLRQGSTDTQYF. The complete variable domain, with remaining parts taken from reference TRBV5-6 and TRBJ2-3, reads DAGVTQSPTHLIKTRGQQVTLRCSPKSGHDTVSWYQQALGQGPQFIFQYYEEEERQRGNFPDRFSGHQFPNYSSELNVNALLLGDSALYLCASSQLRQGSTDTQYFGPGTRLTVL.

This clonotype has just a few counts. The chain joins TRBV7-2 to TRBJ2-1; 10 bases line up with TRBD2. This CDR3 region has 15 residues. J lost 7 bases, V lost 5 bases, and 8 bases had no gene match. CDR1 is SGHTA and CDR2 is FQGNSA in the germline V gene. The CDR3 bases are TGTGCCAGCAGCCCCCCGGGACTAGCGTCGAATGAGCAGTTCTTC. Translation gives CASSPPGLASNEQFF.

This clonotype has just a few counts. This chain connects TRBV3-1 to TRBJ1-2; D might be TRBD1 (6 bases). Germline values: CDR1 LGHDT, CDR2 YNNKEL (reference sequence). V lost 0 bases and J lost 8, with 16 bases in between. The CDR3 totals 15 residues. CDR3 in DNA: TGTGCCAGCAGCCAAGACCCCACAGGGATAGACGGCTACACCTTC. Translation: CASSQDPTGIDGYTF. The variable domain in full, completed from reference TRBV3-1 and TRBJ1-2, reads DTAVSQTPKYLVTQMGNDKSIKCEQNLGHDTMYWYKQDSKKFLKIMFSYNNKELIINETVPNRFSPKSPDKAHLNLHINSLELGDSAVYFCASSQDPTGIDGYTFGSGTRLTVV.

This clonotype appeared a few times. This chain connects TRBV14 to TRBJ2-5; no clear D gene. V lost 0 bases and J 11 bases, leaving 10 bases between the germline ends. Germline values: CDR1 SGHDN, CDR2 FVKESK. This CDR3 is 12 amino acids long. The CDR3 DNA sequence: TGTGCCAGCAGCCAAGATAGCCCAGTTCAGTACTTC. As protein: CASSQDSPVQYF.

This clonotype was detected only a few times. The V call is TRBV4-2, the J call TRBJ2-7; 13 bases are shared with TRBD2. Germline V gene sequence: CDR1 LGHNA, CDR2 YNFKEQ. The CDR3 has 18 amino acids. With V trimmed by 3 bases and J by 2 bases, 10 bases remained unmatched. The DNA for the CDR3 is TGTGCCAGCAGCCAGGGACTAGCGGGACGACACACCGCCTACGAGCAGTACTTC. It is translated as CASSQGLAGRHTAYEQYF.

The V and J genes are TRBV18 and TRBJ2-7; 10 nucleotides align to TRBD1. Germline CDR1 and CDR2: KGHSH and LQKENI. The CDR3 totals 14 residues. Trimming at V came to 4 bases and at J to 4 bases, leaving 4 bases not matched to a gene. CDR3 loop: CASSRQGARYEQYF. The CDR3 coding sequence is TGTGCCAGCTCACGACAGGGGGCGCGGTACGAGCAGTACTTC.

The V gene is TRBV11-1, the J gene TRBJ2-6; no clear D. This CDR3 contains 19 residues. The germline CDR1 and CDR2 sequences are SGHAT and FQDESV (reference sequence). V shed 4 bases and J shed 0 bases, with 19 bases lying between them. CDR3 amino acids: CASSSLTPGPRSGANVLTF. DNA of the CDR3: TGTGCCAGCAGCTCCCTCACACCCGGGCCCCGCTCTGGGGCCAACGTCCTGACTTTC.

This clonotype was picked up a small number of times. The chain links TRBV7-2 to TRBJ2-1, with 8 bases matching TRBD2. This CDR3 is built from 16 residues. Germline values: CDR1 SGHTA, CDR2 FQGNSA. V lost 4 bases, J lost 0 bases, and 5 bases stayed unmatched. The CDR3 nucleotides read TGTGCCAGCAGCTGGTCAGGGACTAGCTCCTACAATGAGCAGTTCTTC. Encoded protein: CASSWSGTSSYNEQFF.

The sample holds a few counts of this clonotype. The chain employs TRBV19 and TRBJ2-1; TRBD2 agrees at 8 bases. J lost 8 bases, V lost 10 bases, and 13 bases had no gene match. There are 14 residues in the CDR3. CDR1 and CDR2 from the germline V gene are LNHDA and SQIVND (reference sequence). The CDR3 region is CATGTKRERYEQFF. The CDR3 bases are TGTGCCACCGGGACGAAGCGGGAGAGGTATGAGCAGTTCTTC.

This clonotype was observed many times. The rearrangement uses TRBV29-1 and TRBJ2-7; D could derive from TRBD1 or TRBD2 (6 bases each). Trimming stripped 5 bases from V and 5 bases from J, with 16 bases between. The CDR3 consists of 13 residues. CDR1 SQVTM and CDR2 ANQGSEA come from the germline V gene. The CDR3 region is CSVKRGDTNEQYF. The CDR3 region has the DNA TGCAGCGTTAAAAGGGGGGATACCAACGAGCAGTACTTC.

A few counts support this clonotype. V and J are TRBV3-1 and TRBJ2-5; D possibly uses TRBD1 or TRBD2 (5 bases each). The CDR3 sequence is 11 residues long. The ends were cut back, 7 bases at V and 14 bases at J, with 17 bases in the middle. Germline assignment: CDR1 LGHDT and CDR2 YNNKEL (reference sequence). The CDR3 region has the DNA TGTGCCAGCAACCCGGGGCAACAATTCTACTTC. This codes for CASNPGQQFYF.

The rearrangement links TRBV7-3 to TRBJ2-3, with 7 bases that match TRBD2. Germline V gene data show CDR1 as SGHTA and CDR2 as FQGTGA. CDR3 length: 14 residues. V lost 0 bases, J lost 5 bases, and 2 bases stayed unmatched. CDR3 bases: TGTGCCAGCAGCTTAACAGGGACTAAAGATACGCAGTATTTT. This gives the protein CASSLTGTKDTQYF.